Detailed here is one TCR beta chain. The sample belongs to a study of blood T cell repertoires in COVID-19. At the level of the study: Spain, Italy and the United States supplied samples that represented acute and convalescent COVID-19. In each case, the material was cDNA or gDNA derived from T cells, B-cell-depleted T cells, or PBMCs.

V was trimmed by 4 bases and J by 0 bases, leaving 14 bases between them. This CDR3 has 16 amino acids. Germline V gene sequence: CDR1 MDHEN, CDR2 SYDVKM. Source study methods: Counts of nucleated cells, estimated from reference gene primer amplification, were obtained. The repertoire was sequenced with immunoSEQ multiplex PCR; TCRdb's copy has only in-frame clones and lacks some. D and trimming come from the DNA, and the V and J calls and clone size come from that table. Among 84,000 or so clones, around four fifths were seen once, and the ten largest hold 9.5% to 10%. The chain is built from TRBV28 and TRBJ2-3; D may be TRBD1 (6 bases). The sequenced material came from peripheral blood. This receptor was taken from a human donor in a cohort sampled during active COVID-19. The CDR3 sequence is CASSSTWTASTDTQYF. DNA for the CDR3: TGTGCCAGCAGTTCCACGTGGACAGCAAGCACAGATACGCAGTATTTT.